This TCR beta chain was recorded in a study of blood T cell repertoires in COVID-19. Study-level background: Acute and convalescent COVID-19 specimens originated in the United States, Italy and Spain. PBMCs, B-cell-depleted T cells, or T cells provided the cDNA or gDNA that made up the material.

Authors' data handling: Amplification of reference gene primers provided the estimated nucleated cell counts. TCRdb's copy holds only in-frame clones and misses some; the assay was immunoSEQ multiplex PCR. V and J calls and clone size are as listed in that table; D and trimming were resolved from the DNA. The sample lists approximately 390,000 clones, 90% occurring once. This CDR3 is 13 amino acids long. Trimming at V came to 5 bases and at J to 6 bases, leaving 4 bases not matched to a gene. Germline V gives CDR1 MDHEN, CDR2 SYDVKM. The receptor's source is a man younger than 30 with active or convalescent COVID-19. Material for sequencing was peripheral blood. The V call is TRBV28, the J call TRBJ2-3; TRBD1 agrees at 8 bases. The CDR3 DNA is TGTGCCAGCAGTCGGACAGGGACGGATACGCAGTATTTT. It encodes CASSRTGTDTQYF.